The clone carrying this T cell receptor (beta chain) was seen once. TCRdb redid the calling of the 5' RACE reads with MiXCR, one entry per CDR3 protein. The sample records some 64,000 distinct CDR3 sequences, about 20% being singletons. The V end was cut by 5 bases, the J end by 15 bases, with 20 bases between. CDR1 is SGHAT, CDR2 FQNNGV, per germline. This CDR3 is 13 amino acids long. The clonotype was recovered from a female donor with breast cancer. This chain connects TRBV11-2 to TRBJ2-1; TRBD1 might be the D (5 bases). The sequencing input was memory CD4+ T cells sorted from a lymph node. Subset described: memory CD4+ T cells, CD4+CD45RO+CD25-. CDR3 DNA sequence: TGTGCCAGCAGCCTAGGGGTCCGAGGCGATCGGTTCTTC. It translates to CASSLGVRGDRFF.